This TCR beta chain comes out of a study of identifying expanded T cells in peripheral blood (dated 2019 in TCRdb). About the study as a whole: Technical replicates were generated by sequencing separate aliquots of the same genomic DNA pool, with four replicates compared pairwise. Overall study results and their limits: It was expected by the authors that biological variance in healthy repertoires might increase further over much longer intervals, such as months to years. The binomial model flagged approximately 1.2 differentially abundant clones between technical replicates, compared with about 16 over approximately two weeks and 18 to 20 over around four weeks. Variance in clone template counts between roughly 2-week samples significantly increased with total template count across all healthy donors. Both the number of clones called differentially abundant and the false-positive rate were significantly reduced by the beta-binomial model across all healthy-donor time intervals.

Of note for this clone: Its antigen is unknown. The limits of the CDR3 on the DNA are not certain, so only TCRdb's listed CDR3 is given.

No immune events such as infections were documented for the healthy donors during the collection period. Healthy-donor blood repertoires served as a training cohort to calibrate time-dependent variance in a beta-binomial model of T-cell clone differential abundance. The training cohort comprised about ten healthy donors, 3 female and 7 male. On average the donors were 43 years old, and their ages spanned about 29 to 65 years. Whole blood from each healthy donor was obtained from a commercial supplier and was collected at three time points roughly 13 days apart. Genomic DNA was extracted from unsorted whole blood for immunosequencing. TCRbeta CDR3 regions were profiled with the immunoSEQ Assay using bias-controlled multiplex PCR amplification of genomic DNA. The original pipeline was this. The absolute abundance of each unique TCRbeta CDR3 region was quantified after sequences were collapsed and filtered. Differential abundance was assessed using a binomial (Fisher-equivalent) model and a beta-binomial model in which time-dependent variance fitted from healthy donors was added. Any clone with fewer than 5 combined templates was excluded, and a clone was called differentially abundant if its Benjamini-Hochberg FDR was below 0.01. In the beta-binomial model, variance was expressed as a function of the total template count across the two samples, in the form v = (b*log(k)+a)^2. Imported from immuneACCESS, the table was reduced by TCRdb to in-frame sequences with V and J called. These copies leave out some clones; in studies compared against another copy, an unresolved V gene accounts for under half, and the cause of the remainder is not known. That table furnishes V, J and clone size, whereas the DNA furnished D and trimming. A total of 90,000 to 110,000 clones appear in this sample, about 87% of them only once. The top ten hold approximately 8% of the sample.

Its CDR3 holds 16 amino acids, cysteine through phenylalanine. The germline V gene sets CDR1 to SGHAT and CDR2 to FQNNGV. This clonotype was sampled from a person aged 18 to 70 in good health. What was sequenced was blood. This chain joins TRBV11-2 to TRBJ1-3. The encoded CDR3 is CASSFRVSGPGNTIYF.